This T cell receptor beta chain was captured in a study of blood T cell repertoires in COVID-19 (dated by TCRdb to the early 2020s). Describing the broader study: Samples covering the acute and convalescent phases of COVID-19 were provided by collaborators in the United States, Italy and Spain. The material from the prospective study consisted of cDNA or gDNA derived from T cells, B-cell-depleted T cells, or PBMCs. The dataset comprised deeply sampled blood TCRbeta repertoires from subjects exposed to, actively infected with, or recovered from COVID-19. A freely available public database, intended as a resource for researchers studying the immune response to SARS-CoV-2, is where the repertoires were released. The samples were drawn from two sources: the first 160 participants of the ongoing ImmuneRACE study, and over 1,000 subjects contributed by 6 global collaborators. Sample metadata almost always included a de-identified subject ID, COVID-19 status, age in years and sex. Where available, HLA class I and class II types were taken from metadata supplied by the sample provider and were not determined by assay-based typing. The research as a whole found: The quantity of clinical and demographic metadata differed by source and by participant and was supplied without curation.

TCRbeta CDR3 regions were amplified from genomic DNA using the immunoSEQ Assay, a bias-controlled multiplex PCR. As for the original processing: Within the assay, amplification of reference gene primers was used to estimate how many nucleated cells each sample contained. Sequence reads were collapsed and filtered to measure the absolute abundance of every unique TCRbeta CDR3 rearrangement. For each sample, productive Simpson clonality was calculated by taking the square root of Simpson's diversity index across productive rearrangements. Held by TCRdb, this immuneACCESS table contains in-frame sequences only and omits some clones. Under half of the omission traces to an unresolved V gene where checked; the cause of the rest is unknown. V and J calls and clone size follow that table, whereas D and trimming were derived from the DNA. The sample table shows approximately 200,000 clones, and approximately 87% are seen once. The top ten clonotypes cover approximately 6.2% of the sample.

The germline V gene supplies CDR1 SGHTA and CDR2 FQGNSA. Cut back by 1 base and 7 bases, the V and J ends lie 14 bases apart. Its CDR3 holds 14 amino acids, cysteine through phenylalanine. Only the CDR3 part of the read is kept: 42 bases, read in frame from the first base. With regard to this clone: There is no known antigen for this receptor. No base qualities exist here, and no much larger clone lies one base off it.

Another Seattle source contributed samples from volunteer blood donors who had recovered from COVID-19. The collaborating institutions used their own protocols to collect whole blood in K2EDTA tubes. For TCRbeta analysis, collaborator samples were shipped as frozen whole blood, as isolated PBMCs, or as DNA extracted from either sample type. The sequenced sample was peripheral blood. The chain uses TRBV7-2 and TRBJ2-7, with the D segment identity uncertain. This receptor was identified in a man aged 60 to 75 who had recovered from COVID-19. CDR3 protein: CASSLDRHPGEQYF. The base sequence is TGTGCCAGCAGCTTAGATCGCCATCCGGGTGAGCAGTACTTC.